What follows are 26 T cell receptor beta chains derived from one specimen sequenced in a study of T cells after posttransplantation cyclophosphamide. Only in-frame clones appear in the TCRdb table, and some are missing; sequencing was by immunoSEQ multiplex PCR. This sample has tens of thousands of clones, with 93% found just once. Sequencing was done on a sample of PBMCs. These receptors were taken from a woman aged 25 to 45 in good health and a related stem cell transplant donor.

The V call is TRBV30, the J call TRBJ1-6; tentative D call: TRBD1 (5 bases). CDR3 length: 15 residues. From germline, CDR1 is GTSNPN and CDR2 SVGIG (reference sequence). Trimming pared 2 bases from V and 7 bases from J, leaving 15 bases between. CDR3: CAWSLNGGVNSPLHF. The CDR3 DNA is TGTGCCTGGAGTCTAAACGGAGGGGTCAATTCACCCCTCCACTTT.

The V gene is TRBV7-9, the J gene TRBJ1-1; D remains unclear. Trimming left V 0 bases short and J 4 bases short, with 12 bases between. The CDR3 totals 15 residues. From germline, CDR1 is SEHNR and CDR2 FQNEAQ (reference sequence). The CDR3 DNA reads TGTGCCAGCAGCTTAGCCCCTGGCCAGATCACTGAAGCTTTCTTT. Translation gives CASSLAPGQITEAFF.

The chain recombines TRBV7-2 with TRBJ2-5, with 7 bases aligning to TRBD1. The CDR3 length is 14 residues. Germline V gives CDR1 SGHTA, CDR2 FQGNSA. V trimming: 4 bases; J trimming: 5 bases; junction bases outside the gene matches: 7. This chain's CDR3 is CASSSPGGAETQYF. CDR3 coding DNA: TGTGCCAGCAGCTCTCCAGGGGGAGCGGAGACCCAGTACTTC.

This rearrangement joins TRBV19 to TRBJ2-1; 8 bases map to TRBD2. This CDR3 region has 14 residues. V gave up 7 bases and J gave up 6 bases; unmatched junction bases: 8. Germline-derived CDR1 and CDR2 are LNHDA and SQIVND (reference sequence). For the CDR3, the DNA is TGTGCCAGTACGCGAGGTCTAGCGGGCAATGAGCAGTTCTTC. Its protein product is CASTRGLAGNEQFF.

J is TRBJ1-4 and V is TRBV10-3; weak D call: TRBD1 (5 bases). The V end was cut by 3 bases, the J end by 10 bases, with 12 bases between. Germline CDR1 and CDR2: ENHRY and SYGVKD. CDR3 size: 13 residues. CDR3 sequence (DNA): TGTGCCATCAGTGACCAGGAGAGGGGAAAACTGTTTTTT. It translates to CAISDQERGKLFF.

The CDR3 nucleotides are TGTGCCAGCAGCTTAACTTTGCGGGGGGGCACAGATACGCAGTATTTT. Amino acid sequence: CASSLTLRGGTDTQYF. The chain is built from TRBV7-2 and TRBJ2-3; 8 bases line up with TRBD2. Germline V CDR1 and CDR2: SGHTA, FQGNSA. The CDR3 length is 16 residues. V was pared by 2 bases and J by 1 base, with 5 bases of the junction left unmatched.

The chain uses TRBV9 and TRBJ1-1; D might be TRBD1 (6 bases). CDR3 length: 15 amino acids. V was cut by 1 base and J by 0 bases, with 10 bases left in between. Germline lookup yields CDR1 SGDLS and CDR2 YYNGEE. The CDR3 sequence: CASSVYGGVNTEAFF. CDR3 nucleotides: TGTGCCAGCAGCGTATACGGGGGCGTGAACACTGAAGCTTTCTTT.

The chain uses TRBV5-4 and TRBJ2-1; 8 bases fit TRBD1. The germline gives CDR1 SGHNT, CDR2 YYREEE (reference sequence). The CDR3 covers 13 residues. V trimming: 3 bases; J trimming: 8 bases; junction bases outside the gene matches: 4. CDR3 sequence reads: CASSSDRVHEQFF. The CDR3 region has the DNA TGTGCCAGCAGCTCGGACAGGGTTCATGAGCAGTTCTTC. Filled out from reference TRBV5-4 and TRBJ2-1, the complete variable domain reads ETGVTQSPTHLIKTRGQQVTLRCSSQSGHNTVSWYQQALGQGPQFIFQYYREEENGRGNFPPRFSGLQFPNYSSELNVNALELDDSALYLCASSSDRVHEQFFGPGTRLTVL.

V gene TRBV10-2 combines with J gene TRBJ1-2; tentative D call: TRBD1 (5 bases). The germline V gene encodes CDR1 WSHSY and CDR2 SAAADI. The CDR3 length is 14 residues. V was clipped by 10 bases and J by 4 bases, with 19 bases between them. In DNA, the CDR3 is TGCGCCATCCAACCTTCTGCGGGGGGCTATGGCTACACCTTC. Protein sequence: CAIQPSAGGYGYTF.

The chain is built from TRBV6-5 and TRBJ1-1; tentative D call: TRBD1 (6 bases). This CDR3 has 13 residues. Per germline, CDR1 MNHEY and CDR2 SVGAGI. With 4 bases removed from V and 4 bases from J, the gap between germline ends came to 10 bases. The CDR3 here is CASSFRQATEAFF. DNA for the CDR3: TGTGCCAGCAGTTTTAGACAGGCCACTGAAGCTTTCTTT.

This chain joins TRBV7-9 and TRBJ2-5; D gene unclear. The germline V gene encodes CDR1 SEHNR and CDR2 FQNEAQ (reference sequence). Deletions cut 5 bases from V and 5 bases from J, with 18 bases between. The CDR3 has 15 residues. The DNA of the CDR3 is TGTGCCAGCAGCCCCACCCGAACGGTCCCGGAGACCCAGTACTTC. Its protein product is CASSPTRTVPETQYF.

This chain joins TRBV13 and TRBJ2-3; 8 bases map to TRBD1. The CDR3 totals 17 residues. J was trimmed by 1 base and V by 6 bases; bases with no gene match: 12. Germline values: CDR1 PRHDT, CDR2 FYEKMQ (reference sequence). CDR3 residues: CASSHRGRGPRTDTQYF. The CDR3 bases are TGTGCCAGCAGTCATAGGGGCAGGGGGCCTCGCACAGATACGCAGTATTTT.

The CDR3 loop is CASSLDGLKEQFF. The CDR3, as DNA: TGTGCCAGCAGCTTAGACGGCCTAAAGGAGCAGTTCTTC. This chain connects TRBV11-2 to TRBJ2-1; D call uncertain. This CDR3 contains 13 residues. The ends were cut back, 0 bases at V and 10 bases at J, with 10 bases in the middle. CDR1 and CDR2 from the germline V gene are SGHAT and FQNNGV.

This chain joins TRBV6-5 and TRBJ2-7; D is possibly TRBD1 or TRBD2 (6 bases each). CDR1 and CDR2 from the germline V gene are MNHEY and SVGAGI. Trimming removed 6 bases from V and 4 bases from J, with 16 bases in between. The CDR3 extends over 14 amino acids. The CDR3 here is CASSPGQGRYEQYF. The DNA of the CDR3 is TGTGCCAGCAGCCCTGGGCAGGGGAGGTACGAGCAGTACTTC.

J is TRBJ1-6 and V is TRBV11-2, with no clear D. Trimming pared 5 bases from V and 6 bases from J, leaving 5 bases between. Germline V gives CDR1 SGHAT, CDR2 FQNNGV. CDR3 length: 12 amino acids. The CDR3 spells CASSLSNSPLHF. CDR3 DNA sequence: TGTGCCAGCAGCCTGTCTAATTCACCCCTCCACTTT.

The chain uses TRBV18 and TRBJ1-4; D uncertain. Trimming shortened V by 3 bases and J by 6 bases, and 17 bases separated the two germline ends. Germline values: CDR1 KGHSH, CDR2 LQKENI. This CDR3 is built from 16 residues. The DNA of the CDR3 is TGTGCCAGCTCACCCTCTCAGCCGTCTAGAGATGAAAAACTGTTTTTT. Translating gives CASSPSQPSRDEKLFF.

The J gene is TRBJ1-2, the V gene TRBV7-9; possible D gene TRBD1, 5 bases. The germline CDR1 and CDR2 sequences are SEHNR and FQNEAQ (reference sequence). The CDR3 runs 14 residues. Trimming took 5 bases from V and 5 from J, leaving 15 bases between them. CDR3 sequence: CASSHLETEYGYTF. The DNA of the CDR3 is TGTGCCAGCAGCCATCTTGAGACAGAATATGGCTACACCTTC. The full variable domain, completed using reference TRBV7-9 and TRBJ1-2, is DTGVSQNPRHKITKRGQNVTFRCDPISEHNRLYWYRQTLGQGPEFLTYFQNEAQLEKSRLLSDRFSAERPKGSFSTLEIQRTEQGDSAMYLCASSHLETEYGYTFGSGTRLTVV.

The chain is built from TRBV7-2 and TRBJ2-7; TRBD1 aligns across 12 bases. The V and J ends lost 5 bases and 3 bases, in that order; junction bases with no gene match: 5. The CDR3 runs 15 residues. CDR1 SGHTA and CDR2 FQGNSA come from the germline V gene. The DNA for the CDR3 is TGTGCCAGCAGCCCCGGGACAGGGGGCTTCTACGAGCAGTACTTC. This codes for CASSPGTGGFYEQYF.

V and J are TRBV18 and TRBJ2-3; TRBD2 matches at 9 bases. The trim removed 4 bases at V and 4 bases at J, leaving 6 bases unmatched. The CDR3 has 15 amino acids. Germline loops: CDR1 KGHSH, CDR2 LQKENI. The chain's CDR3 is CASSRLAGGPDTQYF. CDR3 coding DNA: TGTGCCAGCTCACGGCTCGCGGGGGGGCCAGATACGCAGTATTTT.

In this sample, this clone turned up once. The CDR3: CASSLGLASTGELFF. The CDR3 nucleotides read TGTGCCAGCAGCTTGGGACTAGCGAGCACCGGGGAGCTGTTTTTT. The rearrangement links TRBV7-2 to TRBJ2-2, with TRBD2 identical over 10 bases. Losses at the gene ends were 3 bases for V and 4 bases for J; bases not matched to a gene: 2. CDR1 SGHTA and CDR2 FQGNSA come from the germline V gene. The CDR3 runs to 15 residues. The variable domain in full, with the rest retrieved from reference TRBV7-2 and TRBJ2-2, is GAGVSQSPSNKVTEKGKDVELRCDPISGHTALYWYRQSLGQGLEFLIYFQGNSAPDKSGLPSDRFSAERTGGSVSTLTIQRTQQEDSAVYLCASSLGLASTGELFFGEGSRLTVL.

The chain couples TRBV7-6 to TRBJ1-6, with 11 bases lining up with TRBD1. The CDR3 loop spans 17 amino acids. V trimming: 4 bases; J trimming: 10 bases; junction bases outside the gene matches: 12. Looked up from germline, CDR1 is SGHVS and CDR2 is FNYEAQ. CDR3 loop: CASSSATWGDRGSPLHF. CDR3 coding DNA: TGTGCCAGCAGCTCCGCTACCTGGGGGGACAGGGGGTCACCCCTCCACTTT.

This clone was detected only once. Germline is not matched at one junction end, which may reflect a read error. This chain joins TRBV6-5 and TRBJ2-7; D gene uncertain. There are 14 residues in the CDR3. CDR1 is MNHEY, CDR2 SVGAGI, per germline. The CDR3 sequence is CASSDSRSSYEQYF. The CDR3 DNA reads TGTGCCAGCAGTGACTCCAGGAGCTCCTACGAGCAGTACTTC.

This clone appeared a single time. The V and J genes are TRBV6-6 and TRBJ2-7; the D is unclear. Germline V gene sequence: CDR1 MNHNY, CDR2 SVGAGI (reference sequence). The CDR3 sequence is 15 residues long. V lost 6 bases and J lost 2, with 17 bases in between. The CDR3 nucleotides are TGTGCCAGCAGGAACCCAGGTTCTGGGGCCTACGAGCAGTACTTC. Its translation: CASRNPGSGAYEQYF.

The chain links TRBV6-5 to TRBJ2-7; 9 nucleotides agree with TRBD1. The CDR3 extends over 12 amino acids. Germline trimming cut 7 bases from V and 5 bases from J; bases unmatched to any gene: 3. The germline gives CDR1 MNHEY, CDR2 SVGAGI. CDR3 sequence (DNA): TGTGCCAGCAAACAGGGGGCCAACGAGCAGTACTTC. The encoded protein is CASKQGANEQYF.

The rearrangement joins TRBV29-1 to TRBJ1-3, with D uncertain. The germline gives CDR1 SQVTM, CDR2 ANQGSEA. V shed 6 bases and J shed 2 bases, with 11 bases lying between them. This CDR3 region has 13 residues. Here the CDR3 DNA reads TGCAGCGTCGCGGAGACTGCTGGAAACACCATATATTTT. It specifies CSVAETAGNTIYF.

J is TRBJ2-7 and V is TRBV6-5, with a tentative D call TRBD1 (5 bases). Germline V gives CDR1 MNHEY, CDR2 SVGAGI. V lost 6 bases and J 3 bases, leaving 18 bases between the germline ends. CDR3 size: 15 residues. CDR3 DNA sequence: TGTGCCAGCAGGTCTGGACAAACCCGCCTCTACGAGCAGTACTTC. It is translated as CASRSGQTRLYEQYF.